These T cell receptor beta chains were read from a single sample in a study of blood T cell repertoires in COVID-19. Assay: immunoSEQ multiplex PCR; the TCRdb copy retains only in-frame clones and omits some. The sample lists about 190,000 clones, roughly four fifths occurring once. Sequenced: peripheral blood. The receptor source for this set is a woman in her forties or fifties with acute or convalescent COVID-19. Both conserved end residues are part of each CDR3. D genes are given only for firm matches. Some rows have no size entry. The others give once, few or many, or a class for an expanded clone.

CDR3nt: TGTGCCAGCAGCTTTACGGGGGGGCAAACAGATACGCAGTATTTT; CDR3aa: CASSFTGGQTDTQYF; j_gene: TRBJ2-3; d_gene: TRBD2; abundance: once; v_gene: TRBV11-2
CDR3nt: TGTGCCAGCAGCTTGAGGAGGCTCCCCATGAACACTGAAGCTTTCTTT; CDR3aa: CASSLRRLPMNTEAFF; j_gene: TRBJ1-1; d_gene: -; abundance: -; v_gene: TRBV5-6
CDR3nt: TGTGCCAGCAGTTTAGGGACAGCATACAATCAGCCCCAGCATTTT; CDR3aa: CASSLGTAYNQPQHF; j_gene: TRBJ1-5; d_gene: TRBD1; abundance: -; v_gene: TRBV28
CDR3nt: TGCAGCGTGTCGACAGGAGAAAAACTGTTTTTT; CDR3aa: CSVSTGEKLFF; j_gene: TRBJ1-4; d_gene: -; abundance: -; v_gene: TRBV29-1
CDR3nt: TGTGCCAGTAGTACTCTCGGACAGGGCGGCTCACCCCTCCACTTT; CDR3aa: CASSTLGQGGSPLHF; j_gene: TRBJ1-6; d_gene: TRBD1; abundance: -; v_gene: TRBV19
CDR3nt: TGTGCCAGCACCCGAAGGGGGCTTTTAGCCAAAAACATTCAGTACTTC; CDR3aa: CASTRRGLLAKNIQYF; j_gene: TRBJ2-4; d_gene: TRBD1; abundance: -; v_gene: TRBV5-6
CDR3nt: TGTGCCAGCAGTTTTACGGGCACTGAAGCTTTCTTT; CDR3aa: CASSFTGTEAFF; j_gene: TRBJ1-1; d_gene: -; abundance: -; v_gene: TRBV12-3/TRBV12-4
CDR3nt: TGTGCCAGTAAACCAGCGGCAATCTCCTATAATTCACCCCTCCACTTT; CDR3aa: CASKPAAISYNSPLHF; j_gene: TRBJ1-6; d_gene: -; abundance: -; v_gene: TRBV19
CDR3nt: TGTGCCAGCAGCTTAGTAGGGGGTGCCAACACCGGGGAGCTGTTTTTT; CDR3aa: CASSLVGGANTGELFF; j_gene: TRBJ2-2; d_gene: -; abundance: -; v_gene: TRBV7-2
CDR3nt: TGTGCCAGCTCACCGCCCGCCGGACTTAAGGAGCAGTTCTTC; CDR3aa: CASSPPAGLKEQFF; j_gene: TRBJ2-1; d_gene: -; abundance: many; v_gene: TRBV18
CDR3nt: TGTGCCAGCAGTCCAGGGACAGGGAACGCTAACTATGGCTACACCTTC; CDR3aa: CASSPGTGNANYGYTF; j_gene: TRBJ1-2; d_gene: TRBD1; abundance: -; v_gene: TRBV27
CDR3nt: TGTGCCAGCAGTTTACCAGGGGGCAAGAGAACTGAAGCTTTCTTT; CDR3aa: CASSLPGGKRTEAFF; j_gene: TRBJ1-1; d_gene: TRBD1; abundance: -; v_gene: TRBV28